The next 32 T cell receptor beta chains were all read from a single sample in a study of regulatory T cells in long-lasting Graves disease (dated by TCRdb to about 2021). The meaning of the sample's time point label: newly diagnosed GD, antithyroid drugs for less than 3 months. For both TCR sequencing and RNA sequencing, RNA was extracted from PBMCs in TRIzol. Receptor libraries were prepared by multiplex PCR. Instrument used: Illumina HiSeq 4000. TCR beta libraries were built with iRepertoire HTBI primers and Arm-PCR amplification of CDR3 regions. In-frame beta chains were kept once TCRdb had trimmed the public reads at Q25 with fastp and called clones with MiXCR. Rows matching on CDR3 protein sequence are summarized as one entry with the most common DNA and genes. This sample has 350,000 to 550,000 distinct CDR3 sequences in its table, and about 15% of those were observed once. The ten most abundant clones make up about 25% of the sample.

This same sample was also taken into another study, of T cells in Graves' hyperthyroidism and ophthalmopathy.

Sequences were derived from peripheral blood mononuclear cells (PBMCs), sampled at new diagnosis, from a patient treated with antithyroid drugs. The receptor source for this set is a young woman with Graves disease. Donor details come from another sample of the same person, matched by shared clones.

The genes are TRBV7-2 and TRBJ1-3; no clear D gene. Germline CDR1 is SGHTA and CDR2 is FQGNSA. This CDR3 contains 13 residues. Trimming left V 2 bases short and J 4 bases short, with 6 bases between. The CDR3 DNA sequence: TGTGCCAGCAGCTTATCCGAGGGAAACACCATATATTTT. This codes for CASSLSEGNTIYF.

As for this clonotype: A far bigger clonotype differs at one base, so this is likely a read error. The genes are TRBV11-2 and TRBJ2-3; D may be TRBD1 (6 bases). The DNA matches TRBJ2-7 better at its end, which makes the J call doubtful. Germline values: CDR1 SGHAT, CDR2 FQNNGV. The CDR3 is made up of 14 amino acids. CDR3 in amino acids: CASSSQGPGNEQYF. As DNA, the CDR3 is TGTGCCAGCAGCTCACAGGGTCCAGGGAATGAGCAGTACTTC.

CDR3 loop: CATSRLAAGGGNEQFF. DNA for the CDR3: TGTGCCACCAGCCGCTTGGCGGCCGGAGGGGGAAATGAGCAGTTCTTC. The chain joins TRBV15 to TRBJ2-1; TRBD1 or TRBD2 may be the D gene (6 bases each). Germline V gene data show CDR1 as LNHNV and CDR2 as YYDKDF (reference sequence). With 5 bases removed from V and 7 bases from J, the gap between germline ends came to 21 bases. The CDR3 length is 16 residues.

The chain is built from TRBV7-9 and TRBJ2-3; 11 bases line up with TRBD1. The J call may be in error: the DNA end matches TRBJ2-1 better. This CDR3 has 14 amino acids. Germline V lookup: CDR1 SEHNR, CDR2 FQNEAQ (reference sequence). The chain's CDR3 is CASSRGQGANEQFF. The CDR3 DNA follows: TGTGCCAGCAGCCGAGGACAGGGGGCCAATGAGCAGTTCTTC.

With respect to this clonotype: A single base separates this from a much larger clone, so it may be a read error. As DNA, the CDR3 is TGCAGCGTTGAAGATCCCCAGGGGGCCGTCGAGCAGTTCTTC. Translated: CSVEDPQGAVEQFF. The chain employs TRBV29-1 and TRBJ2-1, with 8 nucleotides matching TRBD1. V gave up 0 bases and J gave up 10 bases; unmatched junction bases: 8. This CDR3 has 14 residues. Germline V gene sequence: CDR1 SQVTM, CDR2 ANQGSEA.

This clonotype was recorded many times. The rearrangement uses TRBV6-1 and TRBJ2-1, with TRBD2 matching 8 bases. CDR1 is MNHNS and CDR2 is SASEGT in the germline V gene. This CDR3 region has 14 residues. The trim removed 8 bases at V and 0 bases at J, leaving 3 bases unmatched. The CDR3 here is CASQRGSSYNEQFF. CDR3 nucleotide sequence: TGTGCCAGCCAGCGGGGGAGCTCCTACAATGAGCAGTTCTTC.

To note about this clonotype: A much larger clonotype is one base distant, so this may be a read error. The chain couples TRBV2 to TRBJ2-7, with 8 bases lining up with TRBD2. The CDR3 covers 15 residues. Germline values: CDR1 SNHLY, CDR2 FYNNEI. The CDR3: CASTDLAGFSHEQYF. DNA for the CDR3: TGTGCCAGCACGGACCTAGCGGGCTTCTCCCACGAGCAGTACTTC.

A single count supports this clonotype. The CDR3 does not close with the conserved phenylalanine or tryptophan, likely indicating a read error. The chain recombines TRBV7-9 with TRBJ1-2; 8 nucleotides match TRBD1. J was trimmed by 3 bases and V by 6 bases; bases with no gene match: 3. The CDR3 extends over 13 amino acids. Germline CDR1 SEHNR, CDR2 FQNEAQ (reference sequence). CDR3 DNA: TGTGCCAGCAGGCCAGGGGGCGACTATGGCTACACCCTC. Translation gives CASRPGGDYGYTL.

Ten or more counts support this clonotype. The CDR3 spells CATIGSPEAFF. In nucleotides, the CDR3 is TGTGCCACCATTGGGAGCCCTGAAGCTTTCTTT. The V call is TRBV28, the J call TRBJ1-1, with D unresolved. The CDR3 is made up of 11 amino acids. The V end lost 10 bases, the J end lost 6 bases, and 12 bases lay between the germline ends. Germline lookup yields CDR1 MDHEN and CDR2 SYDVKM.

This clonotype was seen at least ten times. The chain uses TRBV20-1 and TRBJ2-5; no clear D. CDR1 DFQATT and CDR2 SNEGSKA come from the germline V gene (reference sequence). This CDR3 has 15 residues. Trimming removed 0 bases from V and 2 bases from J, with 13 bases in between. CDR3 DNA sequence: TGCAGTGCTAGAGATCTAAGACACTTACAAGAGACCCAGTACTTC. This codes for CSARDLRHLQETQYF.

Ten or more counts support this clonotype. V usage is TRBV7-8 and J usage is TRBJ2-1, with D possibly matching TRBD1 (6 bases). The germline CDR1 and CDR2 sequences are SGHVS and FQNEAQ. The CDR3 has 14 residues. The V and J ends lost 7 bases and 4 bases respectively, with 14 bases between them. The CDR3 here is CASTGTNLYNEQFF. Written as DNA, the CDR3 is TGTGCCAGCACCGGGACAAATCTATACAATGAGCAGTTCTTC. Filled out from reference TRBV7-8 and TRBJ2-1, the complete variable domain reads GAGVSQSPRYKVAKRGQDVALRCDPISGHVSLFWYQQALGQGPEFLTYFQNEAQLDKSGLPSDRFFAERPEGSVSTLKIQRTQQEDSAVYLCASTGTNLYNEQFFGPGTRLTVL.

CDR3 bases: TGTGCCAGCATGGGGACAGGGGGTCAGACCGGGGAGCTGTTTTTT. Translated, it gives CASMGTGGQTGELFF. This sequence joins TRBV2 and TRBJ2-2; TRBD1 matches 11 bases. Germline values: CDR1 SNHLY, CDR2 FYNNEI. V trimming: 7 bases; J trimming: 5 bases; junction bases outside the gene matches: 6. The CDR3 is made up of 15 amino acids.

This rearrangement joins TRBV7-2 to TRBJ2-7; TRBD1 aligns across 12 bases. This CDR3 has 18 residues. V was pared by 1 base and J by 5 bases, with 12 bases of the junction left unmatched. Germline V CDR1 and CDR2: SGHTA, FQGNSA. DNA for the CDR3: TGTGCCAGCAGCTTAGGGGGGCCGGGACAGGGGGCGATAAACGAGCAGTACTTC. Encoded protein: CASSLGGPGQGAINEQYF.

For this clonotype: A read error is possible here, since a much larger clone lies one base away. The chain employs TRBV11-2 and TRBJ2-1; a weak D match, TRBD1 (6 bases). Germline CDR1 is SGHAT and CDR2 is FQNNGV. The CDR3 length is 14 residues. This chain's CDR3 is CASSLTRSGQSQSF. In DNA, the CDR3 is TGTGCCAGCAGCTTAACGAGGTCAGGACAGTCCCAGTCCTTC. Full variable domain (missing parts from reference TRBV11-2 and TRBJ2-1): EAGVAQSPRYKIIEKRQSVAFWCNPISGHATLYWYQQILGQGPKLLIQFQNNGVVDDSQLPKDRFSAERLKGVDSTLKIQPAKLEDSAVYLCASSLTRSGQSQSFGPGTRLTVL.

This chain connects TRBV14 to TRBJ2-7, with a weak D call TRBD1 (6 bases). CDR3 length equals 18 residues. CDR1 and CDR2 (germline): SGHDN, FVKESK. Trimming took off 4 bases at V and 2 bases at J, with 24 bases between the two ends. In DNA, the CDR3 is TGTGCCAGCAGCCTTCAAGACTTTCGAACGAAGGGGGCCTACGAGCAGTACTTC. It codes for CASSLQDFRTKGAYEQYF.

This clonotype has at least ten counts. V usage is TRBV29-1 and J usage is TRBJ2-1, with D tentatively TRBD2 (5 bases). CDR3 length: 12 amino acids. Per the germline V gene, CDR1 is SQVTM and CDR2 is ANQGSEA. Trimming took off 3 bases at V and 5 bases at J, with 8 bases between the two ends. CDR3 in amino acids: CSVERADNEQFF. In DNA, the CDR3 is TGCAGCGTTGAGAGGGCTGACAATGAGCAGTTCTTC.

The table lists this clonotype with many counts. The CDR3 sequence is CASSPDLEQYF. The CDR3 nucleotides are TGTGCCAGCTCACCTGACCTCGAGCAGTACTTC. The V gene is TRBV18, the J gene TRBJ2-7, with D uncertain. Trimming stripped 3 bases from V and 6 bases from J, with 6 bases between. The CDR3 runs 11 residues. In germline, CDR1 is KGHSH, CDR2 LQKENI.

This clonotype was found a few times. The chain recombines TRBV19 with TRBJ1-5, with TRBD1 as a possible D gene (6 bases). With 8 bases removed from V and 5 bases from J, the gap between germline ends came to 13 bases. Germline CDR1 LNHDA, CDR2 SQIVND (reference sequence). The CDR3 is made up of 13 amino acids. The CDR3 DNA reads as TGTGCCAGTCACAGGGTCGGGGATCAGCCCCAGCATTTT. Protein sequence: CASHRVGDQPQHF.

This rearrangement joins TRBV13 to TRBJ2-1; TRBD2 agrees at 13 bases. The CDR3 sequence is 17 residues long. V was clipped by 5 bases and J by 0 bases; unmatched bases: 4. Germline V CDR1 and CDR2: PRHDT, FYEKMQ (reference sequence). CDR3 in DNA: TGTGCCAGCAGCAGGGGGACTAGCGGGGCCTCCTACAATGAGCAGTTCTTC. It translates to CASSRGTSGASYNEQFF.

This clonotype was observed a few times. V usage is TRBV20-1 and J usage is TRBJ2-1; a possible D gene is TRBD1 (6 bases). The CDR3 has 13 amino acids. Deletions cut 0 bases from V and 10 bases from J, with 13 bases between. Per the germline V gene, CDR1 is DFQATT and CDR2 is SNEGSKA (reference sequence). CDR3 region: CSARDPAGVEQFF. The CDR3 DNA reads TGCAGTGCTAGAGATCCGGCAGGGGTCGAGCAGTTCTTC.

This clonotype was picked up many times. The chain combines TRBV27 with TRBJ2-2; TRBD2 agrees at 8 bases. The CDR3 is 15 residues long. CDR1 is MNHEY, CDR2 SMNVEV, per germline (reference sequence). V lost 1 base to trimming and J lost 4 bases; unmatched junction nucleotides: 2. The DNA for the CDR3 is TGTGCCAGCAGTTTATTCGGGAGGGCCACCGGGGAGCTGTTTTTT. Translated, it gives CASSLFGRATGELFF.

The chain combines TRBV29-1 with TRBJ1-2; TRBD1 agrees at 8 bases. With V trimmed by 2 bases and J by 8 bases, 4 bases remained unmatched. Germline V gene sequence: CDR1 SQVTM, CDR2 ANQGSEA. The CDR3 spans 12 residues. The CDR3 sequence is CSVETGGGGYTF. The CDR3 nucleotides are TGCAGCGTTGAAACAGGGGGGGGGGGCTACACCTTC.

This clonotype was observed at least ten times. V usage is TRBV20-1 and J usage is TRBJ2-1; either TRBD1 or TRBD2 may supply D (6 bases each). The CDR3 is made up of 13 amino acids. Deletions cut 3 bases from V and 7 bases from J, with 13 bases between. Germline loops: CDR1 DFQATT, CDR2 SNEGSKA (reference sequence). CDR3 loop: CSARVLGGNEQFF. DNA for the CDR3: TGCAGTGCTAGGGTCCTAGGGGGGAATGAGCAGTTCTTC.

This clonotype was picked up a small number of times. The V and J genes are TRBV27 and TRBJ2-1; D unresolved. CDR1 and CDR2 (germline): MNHEY, SMNVEV (reference sequence). The CDR3 has 14 amino acids. V dropped 2 bases and J dropped 10 bases, with 15 bases sitting between them. The CDR3 sequence is CASSLTSNSYEQFF. In nucleotides, the CDR3 is TGTGCCAGCAGTTTAACTTCTAACTCCTACGAGCAGTTCTTC.

This clonotype was found many times. The gene calls are TRBV7-2 and TRBJ2-3; D is uncertain. The CDR3 is 14 residues long. V gave up 5 bases and J gave up 2 bases, with 11 bases separating them. Germline values: CDR1 SGHTA, CDR2 FQGNSA. CDR3 in DNA: TGTGCCAGCAGCGTAAGACTCAACACAGATACGCAGTATTTT. Translating gives CASSVRLNTDTQYF. Drawing the rest from reference TRBV7-2 and TRBJ2-3, the complete variable domain is GAGVSQSPSNKVTEKGKDVELRCDPISGHTALYWYRQSLGQGLEFLIYFQGNSAPDKSGLPSDRFSAERTGGSVSTLTIQRTQQEDSAVYLCASSVRLNTDTQYFGPGTRLTVL.

The V call is TRBV11-2, the J call TRBJ1-5; no reliable D call. Germline CDR1 and CDR2: SGHAT and FQNNGV. V lost 5 bases and J lost 2, with 10 bases in between. The CDR3 totals 14 residues. The CDR3 spells CASSQGAGNQPQHF. DNA for the CDR3: TGTGCCAGCAGCCAAGGAGCGGGCAATCAGCCCCAGCATTTT.

CDR3 amino acids: CASSRVGHNQPQHF. The DNA of the CDR3 is TGTGCCAGTAGCCGGGTGGGTCACAATCAGCCCCAGCATTTT. The chain has TRBV19 and TRBJ1-5; D is undetermined. This CDR3 is 14 amino acids long. Germline CDR1 and CDR2: LNHDA and SQIVND (reference sequence). V was trimmed by 6 bases and J by 3 bases, leaving 12 bases between them.

The gene calls are TRBV2 and TRBJ2-1; 7 bases are a match to TRBD2. This CDR3 region has 15 residues. The ends lost 6 bases at V and 8 bases at J; junction bases unmatched: 13. Germline CDR1 is SNHLY and CDR2 is FYNNEI. CDR3 bases: TGTGCCAGCAGGACCGGGACTACAATTAGCGATGAGCAGTTCTTC. Its protein is CASRTGTTISDEQFF.

This clonotype occurred many times. This chain uses TRBV28 with TRBJ1-1; D is possibly TRBD1 (5 bases). V was cut by 8 bases and J by 4 bases, with 29 bases left in between. CDR3 length: 18 amino acids. In germline, CDR1 is MDHEN, CDR2 SYDVKM. The CDR3 region is CASGFQGYIAQKVTEAFF. CDR3 nucleotides: TGTGCCAGCGGCTTTCAGGGCTATATAGCACAGAAGGTCACTGAAGCTTTCTTT. Combining the CDR3 with reference TRBV28 and TRBJ1-1 gives the whole variable domain DVKVTQSSRYLVKRTGEKVFLECVQDMDHENMFWYRQDPGLGLRLIYFSYDVKMKEKGDIPEGYSVSREKKERFSLILESASTNQTSMYLCASGFQGYIAQKVTEAFFGQGTRLTVV.

There are a few counts of this clonotype. This chain connects TRBV20-1 to TRBJ2-2; 9 bases fit TRBD2. With 2 bases clipped from V and 5 bases from J, the junction kept 9 bases outside the gene matches. This CDR3 has 16 amino acids. CDR1 is DFQATT and CDR2 is SNEGSKA in the germline V gene (reference sequence). CDR3 in DNA: TGCAGTGCTAGAAGCTATAGCGGGAGTTTTACCGGGGAGCTGTTTTTT. Its translation is CSARSYSGSFTGELFF.

This clonotype was recorded many times. This chain connects TRBV7-8 to TRBJ2-1; TRBD2 aligns across 10 bases. With 1 base clipped from V and 8 bases from J, the junction kept 8 bases outside the gene matches. Per germline, CDR1 SGHVS and CDR2 FQNEAQ. The CDR3 runs 16 residues. This CDR3 reads CASSLEGWLAGDEQFF. CDR3 DNA: TGTGCCAGCAGCTTAGAAGGTTGGCTAGCGGGAGATGAGCAGTTCTTC.

In this sample, this clonotype turned up many times. The CDR3 DNA is TGCAGTGGAACAGAAAACGGCAGGGAGGATGGCTACACCTTC. It specifies CSGTENGREDGYTF. This chain links TRBV20-1 with TRBJ1-2, with a tentative D call TRBD1 (5 bases). Per germline, CDR1 DFQATT and CDR2 SNEGSKA (reference sequence). The CDR3 length is 14 residues. V was trimmed by 7 bases and J by 6 bases, leaving 21 bases between them.